These T cell receptor beta chains were read from a single sample in a study of OX40 agonist ivuxolimab in advanced cancers. Profiling relied on immunoSEQ multiplex PCR, and the TCRdb table lists in-frame clones only, not all of them. The table records fewer than 55,000 clones, 85% to 90% of them present only once. This sample comprised CD4+ or CD8+ T cells sorted from blood, obtained in a trial of the OX40 agonist ivuxolimab. All receptors derive from an adult with an advanced solid tumor such as melanoma, head and neck, liver or kidney cancer. Both conserved end residues are part of each CDR3. Each record gives: CDR3 DNA, CDR3 protein, V gene, D gene, clone size, J gene. The D gene is left open where the match is weak. Some rows have no size entry. The others give once, few or many, or a class for an expanded clone.

TGTGCCAGCAGCGAGTGGGGCGGCTCCTACAATGAGCAGTTCTTC	CASSEWGGSYNEQFF	TRBV9	-	-	TRBJ2-1
TGTGCCAGCAGCCAACGCCCGGGACTAGCTGCTTACTCCTACAATGAGCAGTTCTTC	CASSQRPGLAAYSYNEQFF	TRBV5-4	TRBD2	-	TRBJ2-1
TGTGCCAGCAGCGTACTCCCAGCGGGAGTTACAGATACGCAGTATTTT	CASSVLPAGVTDTQYF	TRBV9	TRBD2	-	TRBJ2-3
TGTGCCAGCAGTAAGGGAAGGTCCTCTCAAGAGGAGACCCAGTACTTC	CASSKGRSSQEETQYF	TRBV9	-	-	TRBJ2-5
TGTGCCAGCAGCGGATGGGACATCTACGAGCAGTACTTC	CASSGWDIYEQYF	TRBV7-3	-	once	TRBJ2-7
TGTGCCAGTAGTCCTTCCGGAAACACCATATATTTT	CASSPSGNTIYF	TRBV19	-	-	TRBJ1-3
TGTGCCAGCAGTAAATCAGGTCTGGCTCAGCCCCAGCATTTT	CASSKSGLAQPQHF	TRBV6-5	-	-	TRBJ1-5
TGTGCCAGCAGCTTTATCGAGAGGACTGAAGCTTTCTTT	CASSFIERTEAFF	TRBV7-2	-	-	TRBJ1-1
TGTGCCAGCAGCCCGGACGAAGCTTTCTTT	CASSPDEAFF	TRBV7-9	-	few	TRBJ1-1
TGTGCCAGCAGCGTAGGGGCAGCCGCCGATGGGTACACCTTC	CASSVGAAADGYTF	TRBV9	-	few	TRBJ1-2
TGTGCCAGCTTGGGGAGGGGGCTCAACTTC	CASLGRGLNF	TRBV7-9	-	-	TRBJ2-5
TGTGCCAGCAGCTTAGGAGGGACAGGATTGCGCGAGCAGTACTTC	CASSLGGTGLREQYF	TRBV7-6	TRBD1	-	TRBJ2-7
TGTGCCGGCGAGGATAAAGCATCGGGGAGAAAAGGCACCGGGGAGCTGTTTTTT	CAGEDKASGRKGTGELFF	TRBV2	-	once	TRBJ2-2
TGTGCCTGGAGTGTGTCCGGGACTAGCGGGAGCTACGAGCAGTACTTC	CAWSVSGTSGSYEQYF	TRBV30	TRBD2	-	TRBJ2-7
TGTGCCAGCAGACCTCTCCAGGGGCCCTCCTACGAGCAGTACTTC	CASRPLQGPSYEQYF	TRBV7-8	-	-	TRBJ2-7
TGTGCCGGGTTCAGACAGAACACAGATACGCAGTATTTT	CAGFRQNTDTQYF	TRBV30	-	-	TRBJ2-3
TGTGCCAGCGGGAGAGGGGAGGTCGGGGAGCTGTTTTTT	CASGRGEVGELFF	TRBV27	-	-	TRBJ2-2
TGTGCCAGTAGTATAGATCTCAGGGGGCGGGAGAGGGATCAGCCCCAGCATTTT	CASSIDLRGRERDQPQHF	TRBV19	TRBD1	-	TRBJ1-5
TGTGCCAGCAGCTCCGTAGGATACGAGCAGTACTTC	CASSSVGYEQYF	TRBV11-2	-	-	TRBJ2-7
TGTGCCAGCAGCTTCGGTCGGGGGGACAATCAGCCCCAGCATTTT	CASSFGRGDNQPQHF	TRBV7-8	-	-	TRBJ1-5
TGTGCCAGCAGCTTGGACAGCTCCACAGATACGCAGTATTTT	CASSLDSSTDTQYF	TRBV5-6	-	-	TRBJ2-3
TGTGCCAGCAGCGTAGACAGGGGGCGCGAGACCCAGTACTTC	CASSVDRGRETQYF	TRBV9	TRBD1	few	TRBJ2-5
TGTGCCAGCATTATCGGCAGGGATCGTGGTTCACCCCTCCACTTT	CASIIGRDRGSPLHF	TRBV2	-	-	TRBJ1-6
TGTGCCAGCAGCGTAGGTACTGGGGAGGTGGGGACTGAAGCTTTCTTT	CASSVGTGEVGTEAFF	TRBV9	-	-	TRBJ1-1
TGTGCCAGCAGCACCCCGAGGGGGACAGGGAAGAACTACGAGCAGTACTTC	CASSTPRGTGKNYEQYF	TRBV21-1	-	-	TRBJ2-7
TGTGCCAGCAGCTTAGGCAACGGGGGCTACGAGCAGTACTTC	CASSLGNGGYEQYF	TRBV13	-	once	TRBJ2-7
TGTGCCAGCAGCTTTGGACAGGGGGCACACGAGCAGTACTTC	CASSFGQGAHEQYF	TRBV5-6	TRBD1	-	TRBJ2-7
TGTGCCAGCAGCTCCCCCACCGGGGGTTTAGATCAGCCCCAGCATTTT	CASSSPTGGLDQPQHF	TRBV7-2	-	-	TRBJ1-5
TGTGCCAGCAGCCAAGGGAAGCCGTACAGCTTCGTCTCCTACGAGCAGTACTTC	CASSQGKPYSFVSYEQYF	TRBV14	-	-	TRBJ2-7
TGTGCCAGTAGATCGCCAACTAATGAAAAACTGTTTTTT	CASRSPTNEKLFF	TRBV19	-	-	TRBJ1-4
TGTGCCAGCAGCTCGGGACTCCCTTACAATGAGCAGTTCTTC	CASSSGLPYNEQFF	TRBV7-9	-	-	TRBJ2-1
TGTGCCAGCAGCGTAGGTACAACCGACAGATTAAACATTCAGTACTTC	CASSVGTTDRLNIQYF	TRBV9	-	-	TRBJ2-4
TGTGCCAGCAGCGTAGTGGCAGGGAATTCACCCCTCCACTTT	CASSVVAGNSPLHF	TRBV9	-	-	TRBJ1-6
TGCGCCAGCAGCCAAGATCGGCCGGGACTCACCCGCGACCAGTACTTC	CASSQDRPGLTRDQYF	TRBV4-3	-	-	TRBJ2-5
TGTGCCACCAGCAGGAACAGGGAAATAGGGAACACTGAAGCTTTCTTT	CATSRNREIGNTEAFF	TRBV15	-	few	TRBJ1-1
TGTGCCTGGGTGGACACGGGCGGCTACACCTTC	CAWVDTGGYTF	TRBV30	-	-	TRBJ1-2
TGTGCCAGCAGTTACGGGTCGGTAGATGGTTTCTTT	CASSYGSVDGFF	TRBV6-5	-	-	TRBJ1-1